A single sample gave rise to the 8 T cell receptor beta chains below, sequenced in a study of cytomegalovirus exposure and HLA in healthy donors. The PCR employed 60 Vbeta primers together with 13 Jbeta primers. Some clones are missing from TCRdb's copy, which holds only in-frame ones; the method was immunoSEQ multiplex PCR. The sample carries 120,000 or so clones, 77% recorded once. The material sequenced was PBMCs. These receptors came from a human donor in good health.

V and J are TRBV25-1 and TRBJ2-3, with 13 bases aligning to TRBD2. Germline V CDR1 and CDR2: MGHDK, SYGVNS. This CDR3 comprises 18 residues. V lost 1 base to trimming and J lost 5 bases; unmatched junction nucleotides: 9. CDR3 bases: TGTGCCAGCAGTGAATGTGTGGGGACTAGCGGGAAGCTAGATACGCAGTATTTT. Translated, it gives CASSECVGTSGKLDTQYF.

The chain has TRBV19 and TRBJ2-1; possibly TRBD1 for D (6 bases). V dropped 8 bases and J dropped 9 bases, with 20 bases sitting between them. CDR3 length: 14 residues. From germline, CDR1 is LNHDA and CDR2 SQIVND (reference sequence). CDR3 coding DNA: TGTGCCAGTCGAAGAGGACCACAGGGTATTGAGCAGTTCTTC. Encoded protein: CASRRGPQGIEQFF.

The V call is TRBV27, the J call TRBJ2-7, with TRBD1 identical over 8 bases. V shed 4 bases, J shed 2 bases, and the junction held 10 bases outside the gene matches. Per the germline V gene, CDR1 is MNHEY and CDR2 is SMNVEV (reference sequence). There are 16 residues in the CDR3. The CDR3 sequence: CASSSKSGTGTYEQYF. The CDR3 DNA reads TGTGCCAGCAGTTCTAAATCCGGGACAGGCACCTACGAGCAGTACTTC.

The gene calls are TRBV27 and TRBJ1-1; D is uncertain. Between the trimmed V and J ends, which lost 0 bases and 1 base, there was a span of 6 bases. This CDR3 contains 14 residues. Germline CDR1 is MNHEY and CDR2 is SMNVEV (reference sequence). CDR3 nucleotide sequence: TGTGCCAGCAGTTTATCGGCCGCGAACACTGAAGCTTTCTTT. Its protein product is CASSLSAANTEAFF.

This clone was seen just once. This chain uses TRBV28 with TRBJ1-5, with D perhaps matching TRBD1 (5 bases). Germline-derived CDR1 and CDR2 are MDHEN and SYDVKM. The ends were cut back, 5 bases at V and 3 bases at J, with 11 bases in the middle. CDR3 length equals 14 residues. The CDR3 sequence is CASSTGNPNQPQHF. In nucleotides, the CDR3 is TGTGCCAGCAGTACAGGTAACCCCAATCAGCCCCAGCATTTT.

The chain is built from TRBV27 and TRBJ1-2; 10 bases match TRBD1. The CDR3 has 15 amino acids. The germline gives CDR1 MNHEY, CDR2 SMNVEV (reference sequence). V was clipped by 4 bases and J by 2 bases; unmatched bases: 4. The chain's CDR3 is CASSSRQGANYGYTF. The CDR3 DNA reads as TGTGCCAGCAGTTCTAGACAGGGGGCCAACTATGGCTACACCTTC.

This chain connects TRBV25-1 to TRBJ1-1; TRBD1 is a possible D gene (5 bases). Between the trimmed V and J ends, which lost 5 bases and 10 bases, there was a span of 17 bases. The germline V gene has CDR1 MGHDK and CDR2 SYGVNS. The CDR3 extends over 13 amino acids. CDR3 DNA: TGTGCCAGCAGTCGCGGGGGAGGGGTTGGAGCTTTCTTT. This sequence encodes CASSRGGGVGAFF. Full variable domain (rest looked up from reference TRBV25-1 and TRBJ1-1): EADIYQTPRYLVIGTGKKITLECSQTMGHDKMYWYQQDPGMELHLIHYSYGVNSTEKGDLSSESTVSRIRTEHFPLTLESARPSHTSQYLCASSRGGGVGAFFGQGTRLTVV.

This chain uses TRBV6-6 with TRBJ2-7; tentative D call: TRBD2 (7 bases). V was trimmed by 11 bases and J by 2 bases, leaving 13 bases between them. Per germline, CDR1 MNHNY and CDR2 SVGAGI (reference sequence). The CDR3 has 12 amino acids. This CDR3 is CAEGGGPYEQYF. Written as DNA, the CDR3 is TGTGCCGAAGGGGGGGGCCCCTACGAGCAGTACTTC.